The 16 T cell receptor beta chains reported below all come from one sample, sequenced in a study of OX40 agonist ivuxolimab in advanced cancers. Clones were read by immunoSEQ multiplex PCR, and TCRdb kept only the in-frame ones, dropping some. The sample includes roughly 58,000 clones, 77% seen only once; the top ten take 6.3%. The input for sequencing was CD4+ or CD8+ T cells sorted from blood, taken in a trial of the OX40 agonist ivuxolimab. These receptors were taken from an adult with an advanced solid tumor such as melanoma, head and neck, liver or kidney cancer.

This clone was counted a single time. This sequence joins TRBV7-3 and TRBJ2-1; 11 bases align to TRBD2. In germline, CDR1 is SGHTA, CDR2 FQGTGA. The CDR3 runs 15 residues. The V gene end was trimmed by 5 bases and the J gene end by 9 bases; junction bases not matched to a gene: 9. Here the CDR3 DNA reads TGTGCCAGCAGCCCCACTAGCGGGAGTAAGGGTGAGCAGTTCTTC. Protein sequence: CASSPTSGSKGEQFF.

The chain joins TRBV7-8 to TRBJ1-5; the D is unclear. This CDR3 is 13 amino acids long. CDR1 SGHVS and CDR2 FQNEAQ come from the germline V gene. Trimming cost V 1 base and J 7 bases, with 8 bases left between them. The CDR3 DNA follows: TGTGCCAGCAGCTTAGACCCGGTCCAGCCCCAGCATTTT. It encodes CASSLDPVQPQHF.

The V gene is TRBV6-1, the J gene TRBJ2-7, with D possibly matching TRBD1 (6 bases). CDR1 and CDR2 from the germline V gene are MNHNS and SASEGT. The CDR3 runs 14 residues. Trimming shortened V by 6 bases and J by 5 bases, and 17 bases separated the two germline ends. CDR3 DNA: TGTGCCAGCAGAAGGACAGCCCCGGGCGACGAGCAGTACTTC. This gives the protein CASRRTAPGDEQYF.

This chain links TRBV5-5 with TRBJ1-2, with a tentative D call TRBD1 (5 bases). The CDR3 consists of 15 residues. The germline gives CDR1 SGHKS, CDR2 YYEKEE (reference sequence). The V end lost 4 bases, the J end lost 0 bases, and 13 bases lay between the germline ends. This chain's CDR3 is CASSEGPGPNYGYTF. Written as DNA, the CDR3 is TGTGCCAGCAGCGAGGGACCCGGACCTAACTATGGCTACACCTTC.

This clone was recorded a few times. V is TRBV28 and J is TRBJ1-2, with D uncertain. The length of the CDR3 is 12 residues. Trimming took off 2 bases at V and 8 bases at J, with 9 bases between the two ends. Per the germline V gene, CDR1 is MDHEN and CDR2 is SYDVKM. CDR3 bases: TGTGCCAGCAGTTTAAGGATGGGCGGCTACACCTTC. Residues: CASSLRMGGYTF.

V and J are TRBV7-2 and TRBJ2-3; D is possibly TRBD2 (6 bases). The germline V gene has CDR1 SGHTA and CDR2 FQGNSA. CDR3 length: 16 residues. With 1 base removed from V and 6 bases from J, the gap between germline ends came to 17 bases. CDR3 nucleotides: TGTGCCAGCAGCTTAGAGGTGGGACCCCGGGGGGATACGCAGTATTTT. This translates into CASSLEVGPRGDTQYF. The entire variable domain, with the rest obtained from reference TRBV7-2 and TRBJ2-3, is as follows: GAGVSQSPSNKVTEKGKDVELRCDPISGHTALYWYRQSLGQGLEFLIYFQGNSAPDKSGLPSDRFSAERTGGSVSTLTIQRTQQEDSAVYLCASSLEVGPRGDTQYFGPGTRLTVL.

The chain uses TRBV4-3 and TRBJ2-3, with D unclear. The germline V gene has CDR1 LGHNA and CDR2 YSLEER. V shed 0 bases and J shed 2 bases, with 9 bases lying between them. The CDR3 is 15 amino acids. CDR3 region: CASSQENGPTDTQYF. The CDR3 nucleotides are TGCGCCAGCAGCCAAGAAAACGGACCCACAGATACGCAGTATTTT.

This clone was detected once. The chain couples TRBV7-8 to TRBJ2-7; D not resolved. Trimming removed 4 bases from V and 0 bases from J, with 10 bases in between. There are 14 residues in the CDR3. CDR1 SGHVS and CDR2 FQNEAQ come from the germline V gene. The CDR3 reads CASSSRSTSYEQYF. CDR3 nucleotide sequence: TGTGCCAGCAGCTCCCGATCAACCTCCTACGAGCAGTACTTC.

This clone was recorded a few times. The chain joins TRBV7-2 to TRBJ2-5; D uncertain. The germline gives CDR1 SGHTA, CDR2 FQGNSA. The CDR3 consists of 12 residues. V was shortened by 7 bases and J by 2 bases, with 8 bases between the two germline ends. CDR3 protein: CASNRVQETQYF. CDR3 coding DNA: TGTGCCAGCAATAGAGTACAAGAGACCCAGTACTTC.

The chain is built from TRBV30 and TRBJ2-7; the match to TRBD1 covers 10 bases. V was pared by 1 base and J by 4 bases, with 4 bases of the junction left unmatched. In germline, CDR1 is GTSNPN, CDR2 SVGIG (reference sequence). The CDR3 is made up of 14 amino acids. This CDR3 reads CAWSGTGGYYEQYF. DNA of the CDR3: TGTGCCTGGAGTGGGACAGGGGGTTATTACGAGCAGTACTTC.

The rearrangement uses TRBV28 and TRBJ1-5, with D unclear. This CDR3 spans 15 amino acids. V was clipped by 0 bases and J by 4 bases, with 10 bases between them. Germline CDR1 reads MDHEN; CDR2 reads SYDVKM. The DNA of the CDR3 is TGTGCCAGCAGTTTATGGCGGGGATTTAATCAGCCCCAGCATTTT. Amino acid sequence: CASSLWRGFNQPQHF. The full variable domain, rest sourced from reference TRBV28 and TRBJ1-5, is DVKVTQSSRYLVKRTGEKVFLECVQDMDHENMFWYRQDPGLGLRLIYFSYDVKMKEKGDIPEGYSVSREKKERFSLILESASTNQTSMYLCASSLWRGFNQPQHFGDGTRLSIL.

The genes are TRBV19 and TRBJ1-5, with unresolved D. The germline CDR1 and CDR2 sequences are LNHDA and SQIVND (reference sequence). The CDR3 is 18 residues long. The V end was cut by 3 bases, the J end by 4 bases, with 22 bases between. The CDR3 protein is CASSMRRSGPGTNQPQHF. As DNA, the CDR3 is TGTGCCAGTAGTATGAGGAGGAGCGGGCCGGGAACAAATCAGCCCCAGCATTTT.

This clone was picked up one time. The chain combines TRBV27 with TRBJ2-1; D may be TRBD1 or TRBD2 (5 bases each). The CDR3 contains 16 residues. Deletions cut 7 bases from V and 0 bases from J, with 16 bases between. The germline V gene has CDR1 MNHEY and CDR2 SMNVEV (reference sequence). Here the CDR3 DNA reads TGTGCCAGCATCGGGGCGGACGCTAGCTCCTACAATGAGCAGTTCTTC. This gives the protein CASIGADASSYNEQFF.

The chain links TRBV28 to TRBJ1-2; 9 bases are shared with TRBD1. Trimming cost V 1 base and J 7 bases; bases outside gene matches: 4. Germline V CDR1 and CDR2: MDHEN, SYDVKM. The CDR3 runs to 14 residues. This CDR3 reads CASSLLQGAGGYTF. Written as DNA, the CDR3 is TGTGCCAGCAGTTTATTACAGGGGGCGGGTGGCTACACCTTC.

The chain is built from TRBV19 and TRBJ2-2; 15 nucleotides agree with TRBD2. CDR1 LNHDA and CDR2 SQIVND come from the germline V gene (reference sequence). CDR3 length: 17 residues. With 6 bases clipped from V and 1 base from J, the junction kept 3 bases outside the gene matches. The CDR3 sequence: CASRGLAGGVNTGELFF. The CDR3 DNA is TGTGCCAGTAGGGGACTAGCGGGAGGCGTGAACACCGGGGAGCTGTTTTTT.

The chain couples TRBV2 to TRBJ2-7; possibly TRBD2 for D (5 bases). Germline V gene data show CDR1 as SNHLY and CDR2 as FYNNEI. The length of the CDR3 is 15 residues. Between the trimmed V and J ends, which lost 3 bases and 7 bases, there was a span of 19 bases. DNA of the CDR3: TGTGCCAGCAGTGATCCCCGACTATTTCTAAGGGAGCAGTACTTC. Translating it yields CASSDPRLFLREQYF.